This T cell receptor (beta chain) is from a study of beta chain features in type 1 diabetes. General observations from the study: Healthy donors had naive, central memory and Treg TCRB repertoires that appeared less similar than those seen among patients.

The sample holds a few counts of this clone. Antigen specificity is unknown. From germline, CDR1 is LNHDA and CDR2 SQIVND (reference sequence). Germline trimming cut 8 bases from V and 2 bases from J; bases unmatched to any gene: 6. The CDR3 is made up of 13 amino acids. Every bit of the isolated RNA underwent reverse transcription, so sequencing read expressed TCRB transcripts. Clones were sequenced by immunoSEQ multiplex PCR, and TCRdb holds only the in-frame ones, with some missing. The sample holds over 120,000 clones, roughly a tenth seen once. This clonotype was obtained from a man in his late teens or twenties in good health. This chain joins TRBV19 and TRBJ2-7, with 7 bases that match TRBD1. The sample taken for sequencing was central memory CD4+ T cells from blood. Here the CDR3 reads CASGDSMAYEQYF. DNA of the CDR3: TGTGCCAGTGGGGACAGCATGGCCTACGAGCAGTACTTC.